Listed here is a single TCR beta chain. The antigen remains unidentified. Germline V gives CDR1 MNHNS, CDR2 SASEGT. This CDR3 is 16 amino acids long. V lost 0 bases and J lost 7, with 16 bases in between. The data were taken from a study of T cells after yellow fever vaccination. General study results and limits: FACS-sorted repertoires could harbor abundant contaminating bulk-population clonotypes. The appearance of a small share of clonotypes in both CD4 and CD8 compartments was observed. A secondary response was less intense yet reached its peak sooner, at day 5 versus 15.

As TCR cDNA was made by 5'RACE template switching, a universal primer site and UMIs were added. TCRdb called the 5' RACE reads again in MiXCR, with one record for every CDR3 protein. The table shows some 130,000 distinct CDR3 sequences, with around 6.3% occurring only once. This clonotype originated in a man between 25 and 39 years old who received the YFV17D yellow fever vaccine. This rearrangement joins TRBV6-1 to TRBJ2-4, with D hard to call. This material consisted of CD4+ T cells sorted from PBMCs, taken 10 days after the yellow fever booster vaccination. CDR3 bases: TGTGCCAGCAGTGAAGCGCTATCGCTAGTCCGGAACATTCAGTACTTC. This translates into CASSEALSLVRNIQYF.